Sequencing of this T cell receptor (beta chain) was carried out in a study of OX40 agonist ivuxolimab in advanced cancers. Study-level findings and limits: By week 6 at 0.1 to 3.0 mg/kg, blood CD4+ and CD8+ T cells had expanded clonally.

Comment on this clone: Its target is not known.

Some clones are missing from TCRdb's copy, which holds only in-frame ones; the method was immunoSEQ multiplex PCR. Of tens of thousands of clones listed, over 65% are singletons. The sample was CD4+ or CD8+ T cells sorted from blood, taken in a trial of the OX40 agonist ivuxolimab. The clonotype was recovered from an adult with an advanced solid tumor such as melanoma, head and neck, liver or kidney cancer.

The CDR3 loop is CASSPTRGNQETQYF. CDR3 DNA: TGTGCCAGCAGCCCAACTCGGGGCAACCAAGAGACCCAGTACTTC. The chain has TRBV5-5 and TRBJ2-5, with D possibly being TRBD1 or TRBD2 (5 bases each). V gave up 4 bases and J gave up 0 bases, with 13 bases separating them. This CDR3 spans 15 amino acids. The V gene's germline CDR1 is SGHKS and CDR2 YYEKEE (reference sequence).